The present TCR beta chain was sequenced within a study of spatial heterogeneity in lung cancer. Background on the study: Consistently, beta-chain sequences turned up in larger numbers than alpha-chain sequences did. A module score for T cells, taken from matched bulk RNA-seq, correlated strongly with TCR transcript counts in tumor regions.

In its sample, this clonotype ranks as medium-sized. Its antigen remains unknown. Study conclusions and caveats: Approximate estimated coverage of tumor T cells amounted to approximately 6.8% for alpha and 11% to 15% for beta chains. Counts that tracked tumor mutation counts were those of expanded intratumoral alpha and beta TCRs.

MiXCR was run by TCRdb on the 5' RACE reads, yielding one entry per CDR3 protein. The table lists 2,000 to 2,500 distinct CDR3 sequences, about 2.4% of them singletons. Time point noted: sample taken at primary tumor resection. Whole RNA obtained from tumor, nontumor lung or frozen PBMC underwent sequencing without sorting. The length of the CDR3 is 14 residues. From germline, CDR1 is SEHNR and CDR2 FQNEAQ (reference sequence). V lost 2 bases, J lost 8 bases, and 13 bases lay in between. This TCR came from a male donor with early-stage non-small cell lung cancer. Sample: lung tumor tissue, taken at surgery. The rearrangement links TRBV7-9 to TRBJ2-1, with unresolved D. CDR3 in amino acids: CASSLPRAGDEQFF. Here the CDR3 DNA reads TGTGCCAGCAGCTTACCCCGGGCCGGAGATGAGCAGTTCTTC.